This T cell receptor beta chain was identified during a study of blood T cell repertoires in COVID-19. Study at large: PBMCs, B-cell-depleted T cells, or T cells were the source of the cDNA or gDNA that made up the material.

The CDR3 spans 13 residues. With V trimmed by 4 bases and J by 4 bases, 4 bases remained unmatched. Germline V CDR1 and CDR2: LGHNA, YSLEER. Original analysis: It was from reference gene primer amplification that nucleated cell counts were estimated. The data were produced by immunoSEQ multiplex PCR, yet TCRdb's version contains in-frame clones alone and is incomplete. V, J and clone size are those of that table, while D and trimming were read from the DNA. The repertoire includes just over 300,000 clones, about nine tenths of them detected once, and 2% to 3% sits in the top ten. This chain uses TRBV4-3 with TRBJ2-7; 7 positions match TRBD1. The sequence was obtained from a man younger than 30 with active or convalescent COVID-19. Material: peripheral blood. The CDR3: CASSRNRGYEQYF. CDR3 DNA sequence: TGCGCCAGCAGCCGAAACAGGGGTTACGAGCAGTACTTC.